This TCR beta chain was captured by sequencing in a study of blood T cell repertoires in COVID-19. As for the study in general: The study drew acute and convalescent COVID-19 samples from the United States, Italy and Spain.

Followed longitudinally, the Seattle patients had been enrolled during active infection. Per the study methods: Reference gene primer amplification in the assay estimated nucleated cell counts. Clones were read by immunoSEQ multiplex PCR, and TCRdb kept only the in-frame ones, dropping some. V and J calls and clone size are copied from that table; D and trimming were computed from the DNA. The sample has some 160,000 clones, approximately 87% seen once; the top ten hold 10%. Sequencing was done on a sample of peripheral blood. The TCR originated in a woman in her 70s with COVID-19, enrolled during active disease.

The CDR3 sequence is CASSPQGPYNEQFF. For the CDR3, the DNA is TGTGCCAGCAGCCCACAGGGACCGTACAATGAGCAGTTCTTC. The J gene is TRBJ2-1, the V gene TRBV3-1 (or the pseudogene TRBV3-2), with a possible D match to TRBD1 (6 bases). V lost 4 bases and J 4 bases, leaving 11 bases between the germline ends. The V gene's germline CDR1 is LGHDT and CDR2 YNNKEL (reference sequence). The CDR3 sequence is 14 residues long.